Shown below are 9 T cell receptor beta chains from a single sample sequenced in a study of human T cells and chemical hapten exposure. TCRdb redid the calling of the RACE reads with MiXCR, one entry per CDR3 protein. The sample carries about 260,000 distinct CDR3 sequences, around 9.3% recorded once. Stated time point: pre-sensitization, week 0. Treatment in this sample: therapeutic diphenylcyclopropenone sensitization with weekly scalp DPC. The sample consisted of whole blood, taken in connection with sensitization to the hapten diphenylcyclopropenone (DPC). The receptor source for this set is a middle-aged woman with alopecia areata. Some clones in this sample may be carry-over from other donors' samples.

The chain recombines TRBV6-1 with TRBJ1-1, with 7 nucleotides matching TRBD1. This CDR3 comprises 19 residues. The germline V gene encodes CDR1 MNHNS and CDR2 SASEGT. J was trimmed by 5 bases and V by 1 base; bases with no gene match: 19. Here the CDR3 DNA reads TGTGCCAGCAGTGAAGAACGTACAGGGGTTGGGTGGGGACGGACTGAAGCTTTCTTT. Protein: CASSEERTGVGWGRTEAFF.

This clonotype was seen repeatedly, ten times or more. This rearrangement joins TRBV28 to TRBJ2-6; a weak D match, TRBD2 (6 bases). V lost 7 bases and J 6 bases, leaving 34 bases between the germline ends. The germline V gene has CDR1 MDHEN and CDR2 SYDVKM. The CDR3 has 21 amino acids. The CDR3 DNA is TGTGCCAGCACCATGGGGCTGGGGGGTGCCAGTTCTCTGGGGCCGGCCAACGTCCTGACTTTC. Residues: CASTMGLGGASSLGPANVLTF.

The gene calls are TRBV5-1 and TRBJ1-5; tentative D call: TRBD1 (6 bases). The V gene lost 2 bases and the J gene lost 4 bases, with 10 bases spanning the gap. Germline V lookup: CDR1 SGHRS, CDR2 YFSETQ. The CDR3 extends over 14 amino acids. CDR3 in DNA: TGCGCCAGCAGCTTACAGGGTGAGAATCAGCCCCAGCATTTT. This sequence encodes CASSLQGENQPQHF.

This clonotype was seen many times. The rearrangement links TRBV7-2 to TRBJ2-5; 10 bases line up with TRBD1. The CDR3 sequence is 14 residues long. CDR1 is SGHTA, CDR2 FQGNSA, per germline. V lost 3 bases to trimming and J lost 4 bases; unmatched junction nucleotides: 2. CDR3 amino acids: CASSLTGGGETQYF. CDR3 nucleotides: TGTGCCAGCAGCTTGACAGGGGGCGGAGAGACCCAGTACTTC.

Many counts were recorded for this clonotype. The chain carries TRBV7-9 and TRBJ1-5; D call uncertain. The CDR3 length is 13 residues. The V end was cut by 0 bases, the J end by 1 base, with 1 base between. Looked up from germline, CDR1 is SEHNR and CDR2 is FQNEAQ (reference sequence). The CDR3 region has the DNA TGTGCCAGCAGCTTAGCCAGCAATCAGCCCCAGCATTTT. Its translation: CASSLASNQPQHF. The whole variable domain, remainder taken from reference TRBV7-9 and TRBJ1-5, is DTGVSQNPRHKITKRGQNVTFRCDPISEHNRLYWYRQTLGQGPEFLTYFQNEAQLEKSRLLSDRFSAERPKGSFSTLEIQRTEQGDSAMYLCASSLASNQPQHFGDGTRLSIL.

The genes are TRBV5-1 and TRBJ2-2, with 8 nucleotides matching TRBD1. Germline CDR1 reads SGHRS; CDR2 reads YFSETQ. This CDR3 comprises 15 residues. After removal of 4 bases from V and 5 bases from J, the junction contained 7 bases not matched to a gene. For the CDR3, the DNA is TGCGCCAGCAGCATAGGGGACAGGACGACCGGGGAGCTGTTTTTT. Amino acids: CASSIGDRTTGELFF.

This clonotype showed up many times. The chain is built from TRBV14 and TRBJ2-5; D ambiguous. Trimming shortened V by 4 bases and J by 5 bases, and 11 bases separated the two germline ends. The CDR3 has 13 residues. CDR1 and CDR2 (germline): SGHDN, FVKESK. CDR3 in amino acids: CASSRGRAETQYF. CDR3 nucleotide sequence: TGTGCCAGCAGCCGGGGTCGCGCGGAGACCCAGTACTTC.

The chain carries TRBV12-3 or TRBV12-4 and TRBJ2-5; D is possibly TRBD2 (5 bases). The CDR3 is 13 amino acids. Between the trimmed V and J ends, which lost 7 bases and 5 bases, there was a span of 14 bases. The CDR3 DNA sequence: TGTGCCAGCACCCCGACGGGGTCGGAGACCCAGTACTTC. Translating it yields CASTPTGSETQYF.

The table lists this clonotype with a few counts. The gene calls are TRBV9 and TRBJ2-1; 13 positions match TRBD2. Germline V gene sequence: CDR1 SGDLS, CDR2 YYNGEE. CDR3 length: 16 residues. Germline trimming cut 4 bases from V and 5 bases from J; bases unmatched to any gene: 6. CDR3 bases: TGTGCCAGCAGCTCTCCCGGGACTAGCGGGAACAATGAGCAGTTCTTC. Its protein is CASSSPGTSGNNEQFF.